This T cell receptor (beta chain) stems from a study of blood T cell repertoires in COVID-19. Study information: PBMCs, B-cell-depleted T cells, or T cells provided the cDNA or gDNA that made up the material.

Original processing notes: Reference gene primer amplification gave nucleated cell count estimates. Clones were read by immunoSEQ multiplex PCR, and TCRdb kept only the in-frame ones, dropping some. V, J and clone size were drawn from that table, and D and trimming were deduced from the DNA. This repertoire shows 250,000 or so clones, roughly 83% found once; its top ten account for 9% to 15%. The V gene's germline CDR1 is SGHNT and CDR2 YENEEA. Trimming cost V 1 base and J 0 bases, with 19 bases left between them. The CDR3 spans 20 residues. The sample taken for sequencing was peripheral blood. This sequence joins TRBV11-3 and TRBJ1-6, with D tentatively TRBD1 (5 bases). The sequence derives from a man aged 80 or over with acute or convalescent COVID-19. In DNA, the CDR3 is TGTGCCAGCAGCTTAGTCGGTGGGGCCCGGACCAGCTCCTATAATTCACCCCTCCACTTT. It codes for CASSLVGGARTSSYNSPLHF.